This is a list of T cell receptor beta chains from one sample in a study of blood T cell repertoires in COVID-19. Profiling relied on immunoSEQ multiplex PCR, and the TCRdb table lists in-frame clones only, not all of them. Of about 250,000 clones detected, approximately 86% appear once; the ten largest clones hold 2% to 3%. The sequenced sample consisted of PBMCs or T cells enriched from blood (not recorded which). These receptors were collected from a woman aged 30 to 39 with acute COVID-19. Each CDR3 is given with its conserved first and last residue. Fields, in order: D gene, clone size, J gene, V gene, CDR3 DNA, CDR3 protein. D genes are given only for firm matches. Only part of the rows carry a size: once, few, many, or a class if the clone is expanded.

>TRBD1|.|TRBJ1-4|TRBV12-3/TRBV12-4
TGTGCCAGTTCGACAGGGAGAAAACTGTTTTTT
CASSTGRKLFF
>.|.|TRBJ2-3|TRBV7-2
TGTGCCAGCAGCTTAGAGGCGGTTGGGGATACGCAGTATTTT
CASSLEAVGDTQYF
>TRBD2|.|TRBJ2-3|TRBV10-3
TGTGCCATCAGCACTAGCGGGGGGGCCGATACGCAGTATTTT
CAISTSGGADTQYF
>.|.|TRBJ1-4|TRBV19
TGTGCCAGTAGTATTGGGCCCCGGTCGGAAAAACTGTTTTTT
CASSIGPRSEKLFF
>.|.|TRBJ1-2|TRBV7-8
TGTGCCAGCAGCTTTCTGGACGCGCAGGGTGGCTACACCTTC
CASSFLDAQGGYTF
>.|.|TRBJ2-1|TRBV18
TGTGCCAGCTCTCTAGTCGAAATAGACGAGCAGTTCTTC
CASSLVEIDEQFF
>TRBD1|.|TRBJ2-7|TRBV13
TGTGCCAGCAGCTCCGGCGGGACAGGGGGCCTCGAGCAGTACTTC
CASSSGGTGGLEQYF
>TRBD2|.|TRBJ2-1|TRBV5-4
TGTGCCAGCAGCTCGACTAGCGGGGGGATTCATAATGAGCAGTTCTTC
CASSSTSGGIHNEQFF
>.|.|TRBJ1-5|TRBV2
TGTGCCAGCAGTGGATCCCCGGGACGGGAGGGGAGTCAGCCCCAGCATTTT
CASSGSPGREGSQPQHF
>.|.|TRBJ2-2|TRBV7-9
TGTGCCAGCAGCTCGTCAGGTTTGAACACCGGGGAGCTGTTTTTT
CASSSSGLNTGELFF
>TRBD1|once|TRBJ1-1|TRBV7-9
TGTGCCAGCAGCCTAGGGAGGGACAGGGGGCGAGCTTTCTTT
CASSLGRDRGRAFF
>.|.|TRBJ2-3|TRBV24-1
TGTGCCACCAGTGACCCTTCGACAGACGGCACAGATACGCAGTATTTT
CATSDPSTDGTDTQYF
>TRBD1|.|TRBJ1-5|TRBV4-3
TGCGCCAGCAGCCAAGATACAGGGGTAACTCAGCCCCAGCATTTT
CASSQDTGVTQPQHF
>TRBD2|.|TRBJ2-7|TRBV5-1
TGCGCCAGCCGGGTGGGAGGGGCGTCCTACGAGCAGTACTTC
CASRVGGASYEQYF
>TRBD2|.|TRBJ2-3|TRBV2
TGTGCCAGCAACCCCGGGAGGGGTTCTAGCACAGATACGCAGTATTTT
CASNPGRGSSTDTQYF
>TRBD1|.|TRBJ2-3|TRBV12-5
TGTGCTAGTGGTGCCGGGACAGGAAGCACAGATACGCAGTATTTT
CASGAGTGSTDTQYF
>.|.|TRBJ1-1|TRBV3-1/TRBV3-2
TGTGCCAGCAGCCAACAGGGAGGTGCAGGGGAAGCTTTCTTT
CASSQQGGAGEAFF
>TRBD1|.|TRBJ1-1|TRBV27
TGTGCCAGCCTCGGAGCAGGGGGCTTTGAAGCTTTCTTT
CASLGAGGFEAFF
>.|once|TRBJ2-1|TRBV12-3/TRBV12-4
TGTGCCAGCAGCCTAGAAAATCGTTTCAAGCAGTTCTTC
CASSLENRFKQFF
>.|.|TRBJ1-1|TRBV7-2
TGTGCCAGCAGCTATTACCCACTAGACACTGAAGCTTTCTTT
CASSYYPLDTEAFF
>.|.|TRBJ2-2|TRBV3-1/TRBV3-2
TGTGCCAGCAGCCTCGGAGTCAATCAGAACACCGGGGAGCTGTTTTTT
CASSLGVNQNTGELFF
>.|once|TRBJ1-6|TRBV25-1
TGTGCCAGCAGTGACGGGTATTCACCCCTCCACTTT
CASSDGYSPLHF
>.|few|TRBJ2-6|TRBV7-9
TGTGCCAGCAGCTTAGTACAGGCTGGGGCCAACGTCCTGACTTTC
CASSLVQAGANVLTF
>.|.|TRBJ1-5|TRBV5-6
TGTGCCAGCAGCTTGGGTACGGGACACAATCAGCCCCAGCATTTT
CASSLGTGHNQPQHF